The next 5 T cell receptor beta chains were all read from a single sample in a study of a mutant IDH1 vaccine in newly diagnosed glioma. Time point described: week 35, safety follow-up. Doses comprised 300 ug of mutant IDH1 20-mer peptide each, plus topical imiquimod. For these receptors, no antigen is known. The method was immunoSEQ multiplex PCR; TCRdb's version includes in-frame clones alone and lacks a portion of them. The sample includes about 50,000 clones, around 80% of them seen just once. The sample here was PBMCs, taken from a glioma patient whose treatment included an IDH1 peptide vaccine. These TCRs come from a woman younger than 30 with glioma.

The chain is built from TRBV5-5 and TRBJ2-5; D is undetermined. The CDR3 totals 12 residues. Trimming took 3 bases from V and 5 from J, leaving 8 bases between them. The germline V gene encodes CDR1 SGHKS and CDR2 YYEKEE (reference sequence). CDR3 protein: CASSSWSETQYF. The CDR3 DNA is TGTGCCAGCAGCTCCTGGTCGGAGACCCAGTACTTC.

The genes are TRBV25-1 and TRBJ2-1; D gene unclear. Germline CDR1 reads MGHDK; CDR2 reads SYGVNS. This CDR3 has 14 amino acids. Trimming pared 2 bases from V and 6 bases from J, leaving 11 bases between. As DNA, the CDR3 is TGTGCCAGCAGTGAAGCTCGGGTGGCCAATGAGCAGTTCTTC. It yields the protein CASSEARVANEQFF. The whole variable domain, filled in from reference TRBV25-1 and TRBJ2-1, reads EADIYQTPRYLVIGTGKKITLECSQTMGHDKMYWYQQDPGMELHLIHYSYGVNSTEKGDLSSESTVSRIRTEHFPLTLESARPSHTSQYLCASSEARVANEQFFGPGTRLTVL.

This chain uses TRBV4-3 with TRBJ2-3; a possible D gene is TRBD1 (5 bases). V was clipped by 4 bases and J by 4 bases, with 15 bases between them. The length of the CDR3 is 15 residues. CDR1 LGHNA and CDR2 YSLEER come from the germline V gene. CDR3 sequence (DNA): TGCGCCAGCAGCCGAAGTGGGGCCCAGGCAGATACGCAGTATTTT. It codes for CASSRSGAQADTQYF.

The V and J genes are TRBV29-1 and TRBJ2-7; weak D call: TRBD1 (6 bases). The CDR3 spans 12 residues. Looked up from germline, CDR1 is SQVTM and CDR2 is ANQGSEA. The germline V and J ends were trimmed by 2 bases and 3 bases, with 8 bases remaining between them. CDR3 nucleotides: TGCAGCGTTGAAACAGGGCTCTACGAGCAGTACTTC. Protein product: CSVETGLYEQYF.

The chain is built from TRBV5-1 and TRBJ2-6, with 10 bases identical to TRBD1. This CDR3 comprises 19 residues. In germline, CDR1 is SGHRS, CDR2 YFSETQ. With V trimmed by 4 bases and J by 4 bases, 14 bases remained unmatched. The CDR3 DNA sequence: TGCGCCAGCAGCCCAAAACCGGGACAGGGGTCCTACGGGGCCAACGTCCTGACTTTC. Translation gives CASSPKPGQGSYGANVLTF.